This T cell receptor (beta chain) was sequenced during a study of CD4 T cells in relation to SARS-CoV-2 and coronaviruses. With regard to this clone: Its antigen is currently unknown.

The germline V and J ends were trimmed by 3 bases and 5 bases, with 10 bases remaining between them. The CDR3 is 13 residues long. CDR1 LNHDA and CDR2 SQIVND come from the germline V gene (reference sequence). Study observations and caveats: Memory recall responses, not primary responses primed in culture, are what the assay detects.

This table comes from immunoSEQ multiplex PCR, and its TCRdb copy is limited to in-frame clones, with some not included. The profile shows approximately 41,000 clones, 84% of them singletons. The sequence derives from an adult with COVID-19. The chain carries TRBV19 and TRBJ2-5, with D unclear. The sequenced sample was naive CD4+ T cells from PBMCs, cultured in vitro. Indicated subset: naive CD4+ T cells isolated by negative enrichment. In DNA form, the CDR3 reads TGTGCCAGTAGTATTACTGATGGGGAGACCCAGTACTTC. Residues: CASSITDGETQYF.